The 12 T cell receptor beta chains presented below share a single source sample, sequenced in a study of OX40 agonist ivuxolimab in advanced cancers. Here immunoSEQ multiplex PCR was the method, and the copy in TCRdb shows in-frame clones only, minus some. The table records over 20,000 clones, approximately 84% of them present only once. Source: CD4+ or CD8+ T cells sorted from blood, taken in a trial of the OX40 agonist ivuxolimab. Receptor source: an adult with an advanced solid tumor such as melanoma, head and neck, liver or kidney cancer.

This chain links TRBV6-1 with TRBJ2-1; perhaps TRBD2 as D (5 bases). Germline CDR1 reads MNHNS; CDR2 reads SASEGT. The V gene lost 2 bases and the J gene lost 0 bases, with 11 bases spanning the gap. The CDR3 consists of 16 residues. The CDR3 sequence: CASSEMYGSSYNEQFF. The CDR3 DNA is TGTGCCAGCAGTGAAATGTATGGGAGCTCCTACAATGAGCAGTTCTTC.

V gene TRBV6-5 combines with J gene TRBJ1-2; 7 bases are a match to TRBD1. The CDR3 runs 16 residues. Germline V gene sequence: CDR1 MNHEY, CDR2 SVGAGI. Germline trimming cut 0 bases from V and 4 bases from J; bases unmatched to any gene: 8. The CDR3 sequence is CASSYSARQGLYGYTF. The CDR3 nucleotides read TGTGCCAGCAGTTACTCGGCGAGACAGGGACTCTATGGCTACACCTTC.

This clone was detected only a few times. This chain joins TRBV2 and TRBJ1-3; D call uncertain. Trimming removed 6 bases at V and 0 bases at J, with 9 bases between. The CDR3 covers 14 residues. Germline CDR1 is SNHLY and CDR2 is FYNNEI. The CDR3 reads CASSALSSGNTIYF. The CDR3 nucleotides read TGTGCCAGCAGCGCCTTAAGCTCTGGAAACACCATATATTTT. Full variable domain (remainder filled in from reference TRBV2 and TRBJ1-3): EPEVTQTPSHQVTQMGQEVILRCVPISNHLYFYWYRQILGQKVEFLVSFYNNEISEKSEIFDDQFSVERPDGSNFTLKIRSTKLEDSAMYFCASSALSSGNTIYFGEGSWLTVV.

The V gene is TRBV6-4, the J gene TRBJ2-2, with 7 bases matching TRBD1. J gave up 3 bases and V 3 bases, and 4 bases lay outside the gene matches. The germline V gene has CDR1 MRHNA and CDR2 SNTAGT. This CDR3 region has 15 residues. CDR3: CASSEEGGDTGELFF. The DNA of the CDR3 is TGTGCCAGCAGTGAAGAAGGGGGCGACACCGGGGAGCTGTTTTTT.

The chain couples TRBV11-2 to TRBJ1-3; 7 positions agree with TRBD1. CDR3 length equals 17 residues. CDR1 is SGHAT, CDR2 FQNNGV, per germline. Unmatched junction bases numbered 6, after V lost 1 base and J lost 0 bases. CDR3 DNA sequence: TGTGCCAGCAGCTTAGTAGGGGGCGACCTCTCTGGAAACACCATATATTTT. It translates to CASSLVGGDLSGNTIYF.

This chain links TRBV7-6 with TRBJ1-6, with D uncertain. CDR1 is SGHVS and CDR2 is FNYEAQ in the germline V gene. The CDR3 sequence is 15 residues long. V was clipped by 5 bases and J by 6 bases, with 14 bases between them. This chain's CDR3 is CASSPRDRINSPLHF. The DNA for the CDR3 is TGTGCCAGCAGCCCACGGGATCGGATTAATTCACCCCTCCACTTT.

The chain joins TRBV28 to TRBJ2-7; D remains ambiguous. From germline, CDR1 is MDHEN and CDR2 SYDVKM. CDR3 length: 12 amino acids. V lost 2 bases and J 4 bases, leaving 6 bases between the germline ends. The CDR3 nucleotides read TGTGCCAGCAGTTTAAGGGTTTACGAGCAGTACTTC. This codes for CASSLRVYEQYF.

This chain links TRBV6-6 with TRBJ1-1; D gene uncertain. Germline-derived CDR1 and CDR2 are MNHNY and SVGAGI (reference sequence). The CDR3 totals 12 residues. V lost 5 bases and J lost 4, with 8 bases in between. The CDR3, as DNA: TGTGCCAGCAGTGTCGGTTTCACTGAAGCTTTCTTT. As protein: CASSVGFTEAFF.

The rearrangement joins TRBV11-2 to TRBJ1-4, with no clear D. In germline, CDR1 is SGHAT, CDR2 FQNNGV. V lost 5 bases and J 7 bases, leaving 14 bases between the germline ends. The CDR3 extends over 14 amino acids. The DNA of the CDR3 is TGTGCCAGCAGCCCAGGAGGGAGTATTGAAAAACTGTTTTTT. It codes for CASSPGGSIEKLFF.

The rearrangement links TRBV7-8 to TRBJ1-6, with 8 bases lining up with TRBD1. Per germline, CDR1 SGHVS and CDR2 FQNEAQ. Trimming took 5 bases from V and 4 from J; bases not matched to a gene: 7. The CDR3 contains 16 residues. The CDR3 loop is CASSLGQGLYNSPLHF. Written as DNA, the CDR3 is TGTGCCAGCAGCCTTGGACAGGGACTTTATAATTCACCCCTCCACTTT.

J is TRBJ1-5 and V is TRBV5-1; 8 bases are a match to TRBD1. The CDR3 is 15 amino acids. Looked up from germline, CDR1 is SGHRS and CDR2 is YFSETQ. V lost 0 bases, J lost 4 bases, and 3 bases stayed unmatched. The CDR3 reads CASSLATGENQPQHF. The CDR3 DNA sequence: TGCGCCAGCAGCTTGGCGACAGGGGAAAATCAGCCCCAGCATTTT.

V is TRBV7-9 and J is TRBJ1-1; TRBD1 matches 10 bases. The CDR3 loop spans 15 amino acids. V trimming: 5 bases; J trimming: 3 bases; junction bases outside the gene matches: 6. Germline V lookup: CDR1 SEHNR, CDR2 FQNEAQ (reference sequence). This chain's CDR3 is CASSPGQGDYTEAFF. The CDR3 nucleotides read TGTGCCAGCAGCCCCGGACAGGGGGACTACACTGAAGCTTTCTTT.